This entry concerns a single T cell receptor beta chain. Antigen specificity is unknown. The data belong to a study of blood T cells in healthy people across ages. Study-wide results and caveats: Diversity estimated from one million T cells was considered an underestimate.

Alongside a J-beta primer mix, a sample-barcoded 5' primer served in a second PCR lasting roughly 7 to 11 cycles. TCRdb independently ran MiXCR on the 5' RACE reads; one entry per CDR3 protein. The sample records 1.8 million or so distinct CDR3 sequences, roughly two fifths being singletons. The CDR3 has 15 amino acids. Germline V gene data show CDR1 as SGHRS and CDR2 as YFSETQ. V lost 4 bases to trimming and J lost 4 bases, with 17 bases between them. The clonotype was recovered from a human donor in good health. V and J are TRBV5-1 and TRBJ2-5; either TRBD1 or TRBD2 may fit D (5 bases each). Sequences were obtained from blood. DNA of the CDR3: TGCGCCAGCAGCGGCGAGGGGTTTGTGGGAGAGACCCAGTACTTC. This gives the protein CASSGEGFVGETQYF. The variable domain in full, with the rest retrieved from reference TRBV5-1 and TRBJ2-5, is KAGVTQTPRYLIKTRGQQVTLSCSPISGHRSVSWYQQTPGQGLQFLFEYFSETQRNKGNFPGRFSGRQFSNSRSEMNVSTLELGDSALYLCASSGEGFVGETQYFGPGTRLLVL.